A single T cell receptor beta chain is shown here with its context. These data originate in a study of blood T cells in healthy people across ages. Using a J-beta primer mix together with a sample-barcoded 5' primer, a second PCR was run for roughly 7 to 11 cycles. TCRdb ran MiXCR on the 5' RACE reads and lists one entry per CDR3 protein. The sample yields about 1,600,000 distinct CDR3 sequences, roughly 40% seen once. There are 13 residues in the CDR3. Germline-derived CDR1 and CDR2 are SGHAT and FQNNGV. V shed 5 bases, J shed 10 bases, and the junction held 6 bases outside the gene matches. Source material: blood. This clonotype was sampled from a woman between 18 and 29 years old in good health. The chain links TRBV11-2 to TRBJ2-4; TRBD1 aligns across 9 bases. The CDR3 nucleotides read TGTGCCAGCAGCCCTTCGACAGGGGGGATTCAGTACTTC. The encoded protein is CASSPSTGGIQYF.